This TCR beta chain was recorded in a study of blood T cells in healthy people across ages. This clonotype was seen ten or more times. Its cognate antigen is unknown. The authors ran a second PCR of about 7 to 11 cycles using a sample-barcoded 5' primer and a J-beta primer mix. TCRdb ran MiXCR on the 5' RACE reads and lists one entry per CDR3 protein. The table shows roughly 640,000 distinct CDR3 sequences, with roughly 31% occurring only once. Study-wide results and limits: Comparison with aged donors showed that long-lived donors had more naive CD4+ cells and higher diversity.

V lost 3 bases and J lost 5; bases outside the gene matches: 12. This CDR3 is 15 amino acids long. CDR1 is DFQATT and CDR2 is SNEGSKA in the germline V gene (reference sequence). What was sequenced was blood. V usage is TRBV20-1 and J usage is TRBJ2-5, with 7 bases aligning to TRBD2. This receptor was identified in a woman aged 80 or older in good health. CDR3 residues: CSASRAGEQLETQYF. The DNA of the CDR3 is TGCAGTGCTAGTAGGGCGGGGGAGCAGTTGGAGACCCAGTACTTC.